This TCR beta chain was captured in a study of T cell responses to AZD1222 COVID-19 vaccine. Study summary: Combined were second doses at about 4 or about 12 weeks.

Study-wide results and limits: After the peak T cell response, and only then, were repertoires sampled.

As to this clone: The target antigen is unknown.

Clones were sequenced by immunoSEQ multiplex PCR, and TCRdb holds only the in-frame ones, with some missing. The profile shows roughly 150,000 clones, 85% to 95% of them singletons. Germline CDR1 reads GTSNPN; CDR2 reads SVGIG (reference sequence). Deletions cut 7 bases from V and 0 bases from J, with 21 bases between. The CDR3 runs to 16 residues. Sequences were derived from peripheral blood, sampled on day 0 of AZD1222 vaccination. The receptor was derived from an adult in good health. The chain has TRBV30 and TRBJ1-1; no clear D. This CDR3 is CASRAWAASMNTEAFF. The CDR3 DNA follows: TGTGCCTCTCGGGCATGGGCAGCAAGTATGAACACTGAAGCTTTCTTT.